The next 20 T cell receptor beta chains were all read from a single sample in a study of control samples from healthy donors and cancer patients. Method: immunoSEQ multiplex PCR; TCRdb's copy keeps in-frame clones and lacks some. The table has 100,000 to 150,000 clones, 92% seen once. Sequencing was carried out using blood. The origin of the receptors is a woman between 50 and 59 years old in good health.

The rearrangement uses TRBV19 and TRBJ1-4; no definite D call. Germline CDR1 is LNHDA and CDR2 is SQIVND (reference sequence). The CDR3 covers 16 residues. The V end was cut by 1 base, the J end by 2 bases, with 11 bases between. The DNA for the CDR3 is TGTGCCAGTAGTATAGGTGTTCCTGGGACTAATGAAAAACTGTTTTTT. It encodes CASSIGVPGTNEKLFF.

This sequence joins TRBV25-1 and TRBJ1-2, with TRBD1 identical over 10 bases. V shed 4 bases and J 5 bases; nucleotides not matched to a gene: 10. The CDR3 has 16 residues. Germline-derived CDR1 and CDR2 are MGHDK and SYGVNS. Here the CDR3 reads CASSVGTGALTYGYTF. DNA of the CDR3: TGTGCCAGCAGTGTCGGGACAGGGGCCCTAACATATGGCTACACCTTC.

The chain joins TRBV5-6 to TRBJ2-3; no reliable D call. The CDR3 consists of 17 residues. The V gene lost 0 bases and the J gene lost 0 bases, with 14 bases spanning the gap. The V gene's germline CDR1 is SGHDT and CDR2 YYEEEE. This CDR3 reads CASSLVVGDQSTDTQYF. The CDR3, as DNA: TGTGCCAGCAGCTTGGTGGTAGGAGACCAAAGCACAGATACGCAGTATTTT.

This chain links TRBV5-1 with TRBJ1-2; maybe TRBD1 (6 bases). V dropped 0 bases and J dropped 4 bases, with 10 bases sitting between them. Per the germline V gene, CDR1 is SGHRS and CDR2 is YFSETQ. The CDR3 has 14 amino acids. Here the CDR3 DNA reads TGCGCCAGCAGCTTGGACAGGGTCGGCTATGGCTACACCTTC. Encoded protein: CASSLDRVGYGYTF.

The count of this clone is one. The chain combines TRBV5-1 with TRBJ2-1; perhaps TRBD1 as D (5 bases). This CDR3 spans 15 amino acids. The V end was cut by 1 base, the J end by 4 bases, with 12 bases between. From germline, CDR1 is SGHRS and CDR2 YFSETQ. CDR3 residues: CASSLSWGNYNEQFF. As DNA, the CDR3 is TGCGCCAGCAGCTTGTCGTGGGGCAATTACAATGAGCAGTTCTTC.

This chain connects TRBV18 to TRBJ2-6; D not resolved. Germline loops: CDR1 KGHSH, CDR2 LQKENI. Trimming stripped 5 bases from V and 4 bases from J, with 9 bases between. The CDR3 totals 14 residues. CDR3 sequence: CASSTSTGANVLTF. The CDR3 DNA reads as TGTGCCAGCTCAACAAGTACCGGGGCCAACGTCCTGACTTTC.

The chain has TRBV2 and TRBJ1-1; the D gene is possibly TRBD1 (6 bases). CDR1 is SNHLY and CDR2 is FYNNEI in the germline V gene. The CDR3 sequence is 14 residues long. DNA of the CDR3: TGTGTAACCCAAAGGGGGGGCGCGCATACTGAAGCTTTCTTT. This sequence encodes CVTQRGGAHTEAFF.

This chain connects TRBV5-1 to TRBJ2-5; possibly TRBD1 or TRBD2 for D (5 bases each). The V and J ends lost 4 bases and 2 bases respectively, with 15 bases between them. This CDR3 has 15 amino acids. Germline lookup yields CDR1 SGHRS and CDR2 YFSETQ. CDR3 bases: TGCGCCAGCAGCCCCTTACCGGGGCGTCAAGAGACCCAGTACTTC. Translating gives CASSPLPGRQETQYF. Looking up the rest from reference TRBV5-1 and TRBJ2-5 gives the full variable domain: KAGVTQTPRYLIKTRGQQVTLSCSPISGHRSVSWYQQTPGQGLQFLFEYFSETQRNKGNFPGRFSGRQFSNSRSEMNVSTLELGDSALYLCASSPLPGRQETQYFGPGTRLLVL.

This chain uses TRBV19 with TRBJ2-1; 8 nucleotides line up with TRBD2. V lost 6 bases to trimming and J lost 6 bases; unmatched junction nucleotides: 10. The germline gives CDR1 LNHDA, CDR2 SQIVND (reference sequence). The CDR3 covers 15 residues. The CDR3 here is CASRPPGLVSNEQFF. For the CDR3, the DNA is TGTGCCAGTAGACCACCGGGACTAGTATCCAATGAGCAGTTCTTC.

V is TRBV6-4 and J is TRBJ2-5, with 12 bases fitting TRBD2. Germline CDR1 MRHNA, CDR2 SNTAGT. The trim removed 9 bases at V and 2 bases at J, leaving 7 bases unmatched. This CDR3 has 15 amino acids. For the CDR3, the DNA is TGTGCCAGGACTAGCGGGAGAGGACCACAAGAGACCCAGTACTTC. Amino acids: CARTSGRGPQETQYF.

This clone appeared once. This chain joins TRBV10-3 and TRBJ1-2; the D gene is possibly TRBD1 (5 bases). The CDR3 runs to 14 residues. CDR1 is ENHRY, CDR2 SYGVKD, per germline. With 2 bases removed from V and 7 bases from J, the gap between germline ends came to 14 bases. The CDR3 is CAISEMDTITGYTF. CDR3 bases: TGTGCCATCAGTGAGATGGACACTATAACTGGCTACACCTTC.

With regard to this clone: At one end the junction does not follow the germline gene, possibly because of a read error. This sample includes further DNA sequences coding for the same CDR3. The chain carries TRBV7-9 and TRBJ2-3; D may be TRBD2 (6 bases). The CDR3 length is 14 residues. Germline-derived CDR1 and CDR2 are SEHNR and FQNEAQ (reference sequence). This CDR3 is CASSPGLSTDTQYF. CDR3 sequence (DNA): TGTGCTAGCAGCCCGGGACTCTCCACAGATACGCAGTATTTT.

The rearrangement joins TRBV7-9 to TRBJ2-3; D is unresolved. The CDR3 length is 13 residues. Trimming removed 1 base from V and 2 bases from J, with 4 bases in between. CDR1 and CDR2 from the germline V gene are SEHNR and FQNEAQ (reference sequence). The chain's CDR3 is CASSLDYTDTQYF. CDR3 nucleotide sequence: TGTGCCAGCAGCTTAGACTACACAGATACGCAGTATTTT.

The chain joins TRBV30 to TRBJ1-4; D gene ambiguous. Germline V CDR1 and CDR2: GTSNPN, SVGIG (reference sequence). CDR3 length equals 14 residues. V was clipped by 4 bases and J by 6 bases, with 15 bases between them. CDR3 amino acids: CAWTGSHRDEKLFF. The CDR3 nucleotides read TGTGCCTGGACGGGCAGCCATAGGGATGAAAAACTGTTTTTT.

The chain has TRBV5-1 and TRBJ2-5, with D perhaps assigned TRBD1 or TRBD2 (5 bases each). CDR3 length: 15 residues. Trimming left V 4 bases short and J 7 bases short, with 20 bases between. CDR1 is SGHRS and CDR2 is YFSETQ in the germline V gene. CDR3: CASSPSGPDSGTQYF. The CDR3 bases are TGCGCCAGCAGCCCGTCGGGACCAGATAGTGGGACCCAGTACTTC.

This clone was observed a single time. The V call is TRBV9, the J call TRBJ2-5, with a tentative D call TRBD1 (6 bases). The CDR3 covers 15 residues. Germline V gene lookup returns CDR1 SGDLS and CDR2 YYNGEE. The germline V and J ends were trimmed by 3 bases and 5 bases, with 17 bases remaining between them. This CDR3 is CASSGAAGVLETQYF. The CDR3 DNA is TGTGCCAGCAGCGGCGCCGCAGGGGTTCTGGAGACCCAGTACTTC.

The chain couples TRBV28 to TRBJ2-7; a possible D gene is TRBD2 (5 bases). Trimming removed 5 bases at V and 3 bases at J, with 20 bases between. The V gene's germline CDR1 is MDHEN and CDR2 SYDVKM. The length of the CDR3 is 16 residues. CDR3 protein: CASSPTRGRRIYEQYF. In nucleotides, the CDR3 is TGTGCCAGCAGTCCCACACGAGGTAGGAGGATCTACGAGCAGTACTTC.

This chain joins TRBV4-2 and TRBJ1-1; possible D gene TRBD1, 5 bases. The CDR3 is made up of 16 amino acids. Trimming removed 0 bases from V and 0 bases from J, with 11 bases in between. In germline, CDR1 is LGHNA, CDR2 YNFKEQ. The CDR3 reads CASSQDPHRLNTEAFF. The CDR3 DNA reads TGTGCCAGCAGCCAAGATCCCCACAGGCTGAACACTGAAGCTTTCTTT.

The genes are TRBV6-6 and TRBJ2-6, with D uncertain. The CDR3 has 14 residues. Trimming removed 5 bases at V and 0 bases at J, with 5 bases between. Germline V gives CDR1 MNHNY, CDR2 SVGAGI (reference sequence). The DNA for the CDR3 is TGTGCCAGCAGTCGAAACTCTGGGGCCAACGTCCTGACTTTC. It encodes CASSRNSGANVLTF.

This rearrangement joins TRBV6-1 to TRBJ1-2; TRBD1 might be the D (5 bases). This CDR3 has 14 amino acids. Germline V gives CDR1 MNHNS, CDR2 SASEGT. With 7 bases removed from V and 4 bases from J, the gap between germline ends came to 16 bases. This chain's CDR3 is CASIGAPGVYGYTF. As DNA, the CDR3 is TGTGCCAGCATCGGGGCCCCGGGGGTCTATGGCTACACCTTC.